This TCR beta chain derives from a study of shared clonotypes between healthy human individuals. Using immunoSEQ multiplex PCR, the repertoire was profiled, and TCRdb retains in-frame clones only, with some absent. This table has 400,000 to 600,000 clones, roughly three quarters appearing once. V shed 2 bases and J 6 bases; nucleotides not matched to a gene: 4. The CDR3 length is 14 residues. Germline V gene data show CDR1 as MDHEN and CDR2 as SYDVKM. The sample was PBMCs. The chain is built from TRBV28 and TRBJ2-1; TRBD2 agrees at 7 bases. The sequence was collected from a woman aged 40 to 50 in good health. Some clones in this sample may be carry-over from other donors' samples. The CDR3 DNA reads TGTGCCAGCAGTTTAGCGGGAGTAGGCAATGAGCAGTTCTTC. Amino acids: CASSLAGVGNEQFF. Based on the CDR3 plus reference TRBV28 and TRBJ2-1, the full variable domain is DVKVTQSSRYLVKRTGEKVFLECVQDMDHENMFWYRQDPGLGLRLIYFSYDVKMKEKGDIPEGYSVSREKKERFSLILESASTNQTSMYLCASSLAGVGNEQFFGPGTRLTVL.